The TCR beta chain under discussion was sequenced for a study of blood T cell repertoires in COVID-19. Study details: Donors in the United States, Italy and Spain gave samples during acute or convalescent COVID-19.

Clinical histories supplied by participants themselves formed the basis of cohort assignment. Sequencing was performed with immunoSEQ multiplex PCR; in TCRdb, only in-frame clones are kept and a portion is missing. The sample lists approximately 300,000 clones; 92% were seen once. CDR1 MDHEN and CDR2 SYDVKM come from the germline V gene. The CDR3 has 15 residues. J lost 1 base, V lost 6 bases, and 8 bases had no gene match. The clonotype comes from a woman aged 25 to 39 who had recovered from COVID-19. Sequencing was carried out using PBMCs or T cells enriched from blood (not recorded which). The chain uses TRBV28 and TRBJ2-7, with 8 nucleotides matching TRBD2. Here the CDR3 reads CASSIPASGSYEQYF. CDR3 in DNA: TGTGCCAGCAGCATCCCCGCTAGCGGGTCCTACGAGCAGTACTTC.